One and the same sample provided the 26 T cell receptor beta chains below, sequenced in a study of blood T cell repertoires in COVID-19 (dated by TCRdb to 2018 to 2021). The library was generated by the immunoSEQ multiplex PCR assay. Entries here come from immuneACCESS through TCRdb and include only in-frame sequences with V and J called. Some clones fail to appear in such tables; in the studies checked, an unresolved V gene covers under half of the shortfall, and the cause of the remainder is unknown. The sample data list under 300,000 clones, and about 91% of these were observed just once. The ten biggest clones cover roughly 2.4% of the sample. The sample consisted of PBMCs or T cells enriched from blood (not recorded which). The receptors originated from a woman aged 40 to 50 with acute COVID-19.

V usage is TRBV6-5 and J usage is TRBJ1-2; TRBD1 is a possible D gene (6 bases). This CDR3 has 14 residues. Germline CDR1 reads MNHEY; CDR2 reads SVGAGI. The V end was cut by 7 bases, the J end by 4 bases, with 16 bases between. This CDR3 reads CASTLGRGGYGYTF. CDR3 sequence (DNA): TGTGCCAGCACCCTCGGCAGGGGTGGCTATGGCTACACCTTC.

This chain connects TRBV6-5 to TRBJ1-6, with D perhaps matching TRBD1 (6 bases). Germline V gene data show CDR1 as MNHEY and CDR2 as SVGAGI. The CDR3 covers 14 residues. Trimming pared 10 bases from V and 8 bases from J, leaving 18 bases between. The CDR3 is CATLRGGRDSPLHF. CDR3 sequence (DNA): TGTGCCACCCTCCGGGGGGGGCGGGATTCACCCCTCCACTTT.

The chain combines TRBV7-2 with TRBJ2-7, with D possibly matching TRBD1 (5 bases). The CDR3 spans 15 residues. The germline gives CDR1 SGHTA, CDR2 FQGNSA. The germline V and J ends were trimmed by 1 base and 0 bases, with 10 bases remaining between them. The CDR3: CASSLDRNPSYEQYF. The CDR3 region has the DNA TGTGCCAGCAGCTTAGACAGGAACCCCTCCTACGAGCAGTACTTC.

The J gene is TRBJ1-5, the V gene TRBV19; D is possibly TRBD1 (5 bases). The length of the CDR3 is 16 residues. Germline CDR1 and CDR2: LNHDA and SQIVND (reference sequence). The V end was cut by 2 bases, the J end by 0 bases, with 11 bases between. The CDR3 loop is CASSIRQPYSNQPQHF. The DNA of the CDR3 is TGTGCCAGTAGTATACGACAGCCCTATAGCAATCAGCCCCAGCATTTT.

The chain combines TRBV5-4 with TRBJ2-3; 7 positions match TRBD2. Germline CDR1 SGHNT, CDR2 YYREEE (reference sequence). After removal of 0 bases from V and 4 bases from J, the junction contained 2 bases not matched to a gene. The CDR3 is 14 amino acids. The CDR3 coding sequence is TGTGCCAGCAGCTTGGGTGGGGGGGCAGATACGCAGTATTTT. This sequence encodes CASSLGGGADTQYF.

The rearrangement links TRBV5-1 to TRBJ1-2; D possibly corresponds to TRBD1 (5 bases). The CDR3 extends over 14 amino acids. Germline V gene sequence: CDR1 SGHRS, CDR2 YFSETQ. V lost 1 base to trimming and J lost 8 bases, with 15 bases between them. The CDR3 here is CASSLPQELGGYTF. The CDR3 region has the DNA TGCGCCAGCAGCTTGCCACAGGAGCTCGGGGGCTACACCTTC.

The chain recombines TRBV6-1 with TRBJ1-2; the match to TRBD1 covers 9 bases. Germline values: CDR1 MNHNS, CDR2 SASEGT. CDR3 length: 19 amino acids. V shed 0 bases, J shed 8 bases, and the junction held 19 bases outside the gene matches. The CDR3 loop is CASSEAVQGQGNKAKGYTF. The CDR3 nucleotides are TGTGCCAGCAGTGAAGCGGTGCAGGGACAGGGAAATAAAGCGAAGGGCTACACCTTC.

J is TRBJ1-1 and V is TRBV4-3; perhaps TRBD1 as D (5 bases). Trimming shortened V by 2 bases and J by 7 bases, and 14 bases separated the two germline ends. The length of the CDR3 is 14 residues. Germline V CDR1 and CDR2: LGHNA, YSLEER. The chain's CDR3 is CASSQQGGTVEAFF. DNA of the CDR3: TGCGCCAGCAGCCAACAGGGCGGGACTGTTGAAGCTTTCTTT.

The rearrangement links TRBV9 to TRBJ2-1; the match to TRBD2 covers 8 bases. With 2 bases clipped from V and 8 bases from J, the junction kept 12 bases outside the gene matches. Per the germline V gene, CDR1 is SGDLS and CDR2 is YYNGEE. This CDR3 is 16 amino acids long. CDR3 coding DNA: TGTGCCAGCAGCGTCAGGATCAGTCTAGCGGGTGATGAGCAGTTCTTC. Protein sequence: CASSVRISLAGDEQFF.

The CDR3 nucleotides read TGTGCCAGCAGCGACAGGGCAGATACGCAGTATTTT. Translation gives CASSDRADTQYF. The V call is TRBV7-9, the J call TRBJ2-3; 7 positions match TRBD1. This CDR3 contains 12 residues. The trim removed 5 bases at V and 4 bases at J, leaving 0 bases unmatched. In germline, CDR1 is SEHNR, CDR2 FQNEAQ (reference sequence).

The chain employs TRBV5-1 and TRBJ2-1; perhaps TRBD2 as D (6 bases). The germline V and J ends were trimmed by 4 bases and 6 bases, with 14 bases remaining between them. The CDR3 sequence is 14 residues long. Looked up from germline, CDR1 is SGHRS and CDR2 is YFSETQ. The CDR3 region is CASSIGGPFNEQFF. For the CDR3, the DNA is TGCGCCAGCAGCATTGGAGGGCCTTTCAATGAGCAGTTCTTC.

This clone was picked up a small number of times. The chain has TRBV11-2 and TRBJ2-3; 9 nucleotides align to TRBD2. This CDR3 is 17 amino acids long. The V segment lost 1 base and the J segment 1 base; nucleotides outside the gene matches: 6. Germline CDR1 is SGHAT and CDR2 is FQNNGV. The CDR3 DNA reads TGTGCCAGCAGCTTAGTCGCCCGACTAGCGGGCACAGATACGCAGTATTTT. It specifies CASSLVARLAGTDTQYF.

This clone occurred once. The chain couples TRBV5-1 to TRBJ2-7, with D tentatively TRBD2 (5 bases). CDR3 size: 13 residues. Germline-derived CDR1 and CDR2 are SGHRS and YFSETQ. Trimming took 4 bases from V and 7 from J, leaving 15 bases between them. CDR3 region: CASSEGSDREQYV. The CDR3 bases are TGCGCCAGCAGCGAAGGGAGCGATCGGGAGCAGTACGTC.

The CDR3 DNA reads TGCAGCGGGAGTATAACGGGAGTTGTAGGAGATACGCAGTATTTT. Its translation: CSGSITGVVGDTQYF. The chain recombines TRBV29-1 with TRBJ2-3, with D possibly matching TRBD2 (6 bases). Germline lookup yields CDR1 SQVTM and CDR2 ANQGSEA. With 7 bases removed from V and 5 bases from J, the gap between germline ends came to 22 bases. The CDR3 sequence is 15 residues long.

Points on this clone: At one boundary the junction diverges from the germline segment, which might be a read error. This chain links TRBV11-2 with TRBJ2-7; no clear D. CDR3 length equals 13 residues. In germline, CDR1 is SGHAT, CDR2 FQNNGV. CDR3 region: CASSLNPTGSLHF. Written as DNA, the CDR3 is TGTGCCAGCAGCTTAAACCCCACCGGGTCGCTCCACTTC.

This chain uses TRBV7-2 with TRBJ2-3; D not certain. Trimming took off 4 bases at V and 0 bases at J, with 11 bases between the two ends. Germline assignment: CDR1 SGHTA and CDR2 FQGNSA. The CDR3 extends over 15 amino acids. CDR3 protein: CASSSTSASTDTQYF. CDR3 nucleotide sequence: TGTGCCAGCAGCTCCACCAGTGCTAGCACAGATACGCAGTATTTT. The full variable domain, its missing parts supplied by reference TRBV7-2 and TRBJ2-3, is GAGVSQSPSNKVTEKGKDVELRCDPISGHTALYWYRQSLGQGLEFLIYFQGNSAPDKSGLPSDRFSAERTGGSVSTLTIQRTQQEDSAVYLCASSSTSASTDTQYFGPGTRLTVL.

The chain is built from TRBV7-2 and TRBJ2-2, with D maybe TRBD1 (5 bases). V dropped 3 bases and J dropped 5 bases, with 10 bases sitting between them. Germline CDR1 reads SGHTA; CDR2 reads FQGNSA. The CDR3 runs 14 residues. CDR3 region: CASSFGQGTGELFF. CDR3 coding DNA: TGTGCCAGCAGCTTCGGCCAGGGTACCGGGGAGCTGTTTTTT.

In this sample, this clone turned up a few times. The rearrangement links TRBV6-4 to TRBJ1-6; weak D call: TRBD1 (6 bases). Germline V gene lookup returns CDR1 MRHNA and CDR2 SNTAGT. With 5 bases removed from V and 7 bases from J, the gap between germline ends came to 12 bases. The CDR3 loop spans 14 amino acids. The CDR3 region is CASSRYRENSPLHF. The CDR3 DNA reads TGTGCCAGCAGTCGGTACAGGGAAAATTCACCCCTCCACTTT.

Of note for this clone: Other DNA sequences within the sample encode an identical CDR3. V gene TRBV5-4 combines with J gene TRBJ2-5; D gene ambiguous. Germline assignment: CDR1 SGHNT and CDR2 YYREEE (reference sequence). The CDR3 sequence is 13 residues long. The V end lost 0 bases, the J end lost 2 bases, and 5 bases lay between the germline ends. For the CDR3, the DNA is TGTGCCAGCAGCTTGGGACTTCAAGAGACCCAGTACTTC. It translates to CASSLGLQETQYF.

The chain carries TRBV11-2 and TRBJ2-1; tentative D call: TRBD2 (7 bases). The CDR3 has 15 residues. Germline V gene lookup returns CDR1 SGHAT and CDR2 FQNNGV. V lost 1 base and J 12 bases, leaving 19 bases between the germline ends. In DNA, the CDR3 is TGTGCCAGCAGCTTAGGGGCGAGGGGGGGTGAGAGGCAGTTCTTC. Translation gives CASSLGARGGERQFF.

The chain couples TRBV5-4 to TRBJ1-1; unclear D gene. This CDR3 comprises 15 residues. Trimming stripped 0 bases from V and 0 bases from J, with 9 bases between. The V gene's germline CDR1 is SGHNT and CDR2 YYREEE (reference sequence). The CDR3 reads CASSLAVRMNTEAFF. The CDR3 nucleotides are TGTGCCAGCAGCTTGGCCGTGAGAATGAACACTGAAGCTTTCTTT. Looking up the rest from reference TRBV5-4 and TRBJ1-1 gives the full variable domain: ETGVTQSPTHLIKTRGQQVTLRCSSQSGHNTVSWYQQALGQGPQFIFQYYREEENGRGNFPPRFSGLQFPNYSSELNVNALELDDSALYLCASSLAVRMNTEAFFGQGTRLTVV.

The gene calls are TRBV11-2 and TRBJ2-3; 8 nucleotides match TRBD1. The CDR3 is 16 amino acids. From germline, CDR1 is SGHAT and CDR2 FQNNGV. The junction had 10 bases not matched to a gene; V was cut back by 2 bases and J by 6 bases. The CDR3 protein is CASSLSPRGRRDTQYF. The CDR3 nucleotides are TGTGCCAGCAGCTTATCTCCCAGGGGGCGCAGGGATACGCAGTATTTT. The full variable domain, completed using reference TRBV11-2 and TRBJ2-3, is EAGVAQSPRYKIIEKRQSVAFWCNPISGHATLYWYQQILGQGPKLLIQFQNNGVVDDSQLPKDRFSAERLKGVDSTLKIQPAKLEDSAVYLCASSLSPRGRRDTQYFGPGTRLTVL.

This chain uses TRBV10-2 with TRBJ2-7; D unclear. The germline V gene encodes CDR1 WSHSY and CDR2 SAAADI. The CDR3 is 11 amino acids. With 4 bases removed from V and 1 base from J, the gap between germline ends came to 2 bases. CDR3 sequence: CASSASYEQYV. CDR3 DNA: TGCGCCAGCAGTGCTTCCTACGAGCAGTACGTC.

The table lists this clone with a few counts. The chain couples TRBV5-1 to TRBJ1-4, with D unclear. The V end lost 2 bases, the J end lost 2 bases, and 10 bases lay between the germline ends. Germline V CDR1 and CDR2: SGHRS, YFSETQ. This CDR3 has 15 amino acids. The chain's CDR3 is CASSLMSGTNEKLFF. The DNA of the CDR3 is TGCGCCAGCAGCTTAATGTCGGGGACTAATGAAAAACTGTTTTTT.

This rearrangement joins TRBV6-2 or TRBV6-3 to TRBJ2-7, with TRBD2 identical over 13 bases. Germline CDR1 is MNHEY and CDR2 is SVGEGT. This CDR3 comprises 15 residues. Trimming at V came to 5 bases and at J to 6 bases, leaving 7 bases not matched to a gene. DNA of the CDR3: TGTGCCAGCAGTACCCGGACTAGCGGGAGTGGCGAGCAGTACGTC. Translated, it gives CASSTRTSGSGEQYV.

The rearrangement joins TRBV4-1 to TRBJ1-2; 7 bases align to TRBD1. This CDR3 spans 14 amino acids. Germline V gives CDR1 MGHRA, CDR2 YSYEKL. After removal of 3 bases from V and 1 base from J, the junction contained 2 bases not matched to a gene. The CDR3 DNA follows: TGCGCCAGCAGCCAGGGACAGAATAACTATGGCTACACCTTC. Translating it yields CASSQGQNNYGYTF.